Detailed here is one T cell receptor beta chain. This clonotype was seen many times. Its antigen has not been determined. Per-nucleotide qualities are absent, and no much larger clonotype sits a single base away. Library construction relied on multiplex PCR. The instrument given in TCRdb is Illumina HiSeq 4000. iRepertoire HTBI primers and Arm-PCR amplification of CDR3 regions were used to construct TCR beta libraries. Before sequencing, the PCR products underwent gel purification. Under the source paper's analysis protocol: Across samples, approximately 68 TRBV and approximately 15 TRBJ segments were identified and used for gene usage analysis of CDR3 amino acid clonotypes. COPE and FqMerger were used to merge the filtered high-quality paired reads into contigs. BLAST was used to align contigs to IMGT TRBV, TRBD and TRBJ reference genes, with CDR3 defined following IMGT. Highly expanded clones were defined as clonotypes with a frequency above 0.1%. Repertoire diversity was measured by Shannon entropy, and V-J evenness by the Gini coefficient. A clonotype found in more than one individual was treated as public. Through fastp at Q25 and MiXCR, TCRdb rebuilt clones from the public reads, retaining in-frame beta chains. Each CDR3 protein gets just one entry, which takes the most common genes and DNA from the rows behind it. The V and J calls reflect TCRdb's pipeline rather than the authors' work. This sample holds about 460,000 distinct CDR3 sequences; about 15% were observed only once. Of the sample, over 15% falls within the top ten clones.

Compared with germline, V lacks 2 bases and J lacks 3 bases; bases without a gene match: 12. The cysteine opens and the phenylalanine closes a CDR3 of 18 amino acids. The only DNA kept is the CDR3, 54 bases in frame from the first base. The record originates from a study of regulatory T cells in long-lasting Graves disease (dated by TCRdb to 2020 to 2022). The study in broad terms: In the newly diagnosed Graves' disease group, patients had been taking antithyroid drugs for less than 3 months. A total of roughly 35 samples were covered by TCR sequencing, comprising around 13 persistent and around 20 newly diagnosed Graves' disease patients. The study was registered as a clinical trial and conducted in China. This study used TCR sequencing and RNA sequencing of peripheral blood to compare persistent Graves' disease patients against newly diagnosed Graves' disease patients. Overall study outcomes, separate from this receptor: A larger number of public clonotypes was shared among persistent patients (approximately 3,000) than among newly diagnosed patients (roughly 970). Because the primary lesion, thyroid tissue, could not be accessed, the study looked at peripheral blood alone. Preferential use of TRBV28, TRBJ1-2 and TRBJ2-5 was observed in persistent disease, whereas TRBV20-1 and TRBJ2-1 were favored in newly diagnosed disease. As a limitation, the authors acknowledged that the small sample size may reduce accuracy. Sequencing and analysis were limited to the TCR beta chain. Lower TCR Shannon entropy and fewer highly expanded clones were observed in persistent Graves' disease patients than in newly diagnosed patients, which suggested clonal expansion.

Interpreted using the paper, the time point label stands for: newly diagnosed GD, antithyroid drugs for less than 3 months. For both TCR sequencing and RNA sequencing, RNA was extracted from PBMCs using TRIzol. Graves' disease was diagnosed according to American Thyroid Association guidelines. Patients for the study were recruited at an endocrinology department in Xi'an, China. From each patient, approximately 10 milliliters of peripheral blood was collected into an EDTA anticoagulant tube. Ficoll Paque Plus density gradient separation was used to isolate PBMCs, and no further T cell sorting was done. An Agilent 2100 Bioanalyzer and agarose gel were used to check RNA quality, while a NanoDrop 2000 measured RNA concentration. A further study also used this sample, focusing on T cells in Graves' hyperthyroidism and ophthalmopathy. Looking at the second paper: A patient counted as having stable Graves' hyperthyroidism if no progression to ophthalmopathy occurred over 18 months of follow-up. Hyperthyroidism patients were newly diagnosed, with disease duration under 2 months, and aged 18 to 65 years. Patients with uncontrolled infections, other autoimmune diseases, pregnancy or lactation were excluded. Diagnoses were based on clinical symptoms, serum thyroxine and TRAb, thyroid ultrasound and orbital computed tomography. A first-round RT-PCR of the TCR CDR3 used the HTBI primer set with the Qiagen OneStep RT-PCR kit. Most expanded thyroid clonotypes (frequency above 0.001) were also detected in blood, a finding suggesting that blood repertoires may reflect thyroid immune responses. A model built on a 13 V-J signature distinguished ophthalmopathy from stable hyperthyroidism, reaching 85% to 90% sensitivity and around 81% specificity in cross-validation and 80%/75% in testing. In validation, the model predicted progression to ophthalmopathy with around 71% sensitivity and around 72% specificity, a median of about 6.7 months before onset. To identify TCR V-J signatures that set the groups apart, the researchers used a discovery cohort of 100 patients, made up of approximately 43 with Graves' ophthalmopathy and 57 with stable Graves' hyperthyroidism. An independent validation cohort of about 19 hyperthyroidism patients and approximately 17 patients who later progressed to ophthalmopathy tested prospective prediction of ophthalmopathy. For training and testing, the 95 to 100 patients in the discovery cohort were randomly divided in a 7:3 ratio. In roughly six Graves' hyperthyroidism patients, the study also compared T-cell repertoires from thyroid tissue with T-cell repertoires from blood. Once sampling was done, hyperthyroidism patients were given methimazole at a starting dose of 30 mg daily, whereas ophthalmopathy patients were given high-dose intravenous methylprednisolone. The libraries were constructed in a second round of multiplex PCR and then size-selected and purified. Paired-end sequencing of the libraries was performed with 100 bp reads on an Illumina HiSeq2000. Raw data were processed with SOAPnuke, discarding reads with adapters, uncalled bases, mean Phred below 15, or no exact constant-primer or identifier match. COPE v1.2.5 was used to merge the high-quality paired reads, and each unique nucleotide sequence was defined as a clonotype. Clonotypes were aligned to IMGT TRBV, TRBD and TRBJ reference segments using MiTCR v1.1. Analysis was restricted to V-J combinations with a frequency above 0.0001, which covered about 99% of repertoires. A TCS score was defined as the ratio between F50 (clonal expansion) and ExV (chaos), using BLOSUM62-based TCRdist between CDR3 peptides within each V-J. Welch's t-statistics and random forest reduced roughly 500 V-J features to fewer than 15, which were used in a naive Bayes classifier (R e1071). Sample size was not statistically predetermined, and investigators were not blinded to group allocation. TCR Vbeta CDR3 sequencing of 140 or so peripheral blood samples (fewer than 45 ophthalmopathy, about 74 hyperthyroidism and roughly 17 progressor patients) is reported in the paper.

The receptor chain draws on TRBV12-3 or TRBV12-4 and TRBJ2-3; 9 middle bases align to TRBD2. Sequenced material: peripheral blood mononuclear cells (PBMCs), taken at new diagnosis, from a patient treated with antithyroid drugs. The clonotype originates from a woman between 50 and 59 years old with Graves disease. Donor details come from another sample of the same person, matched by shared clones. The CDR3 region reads CASSLNFRLAGRTDTQYF. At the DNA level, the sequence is TGTGCCAGCAGTTTAAATTTCCGGCTAGCGGGGCGTACAGATACGCAGTATTTT.